Presented here are 29 T cell receptor beta chains from one specimen sequenced in a study of tumor-infiltrating lymphocytes in localized non-small cell lung cancer. Profiling relied on immunoSEQ multiplex PCR, and the TCRdb table lists in-frame clones only, not all of them. The table includes 5,800 or so clones, roughly 77% detected once. Sequences were obtained from uninvolved lung tissue not adjacent to the tumor. These receptor sequences come from a human donor with non-small cell lung cancer.

V gene TRBV7-2 combines with J gene TRBJ1-4; D is possibly TRBD1 (5 bases). The CDR3 is 15 residues long. Germline loops: CDR1 SGHTA, CDR2 FQGNSA. With 3 bases removed from V and 8 bases from J, the gap between germline ends came to 16 bases. As DNA, the CDR3 is TGTGCCAGCAGCTTGAAGAAGGGGCTTCGGGAAAAACTGTTTTTT. Encoded protein: CASSLKKGLREKLFF.

The chain employs TRBV10-3 and TRBJ2-7; D is undetermined. The V gene lost 10 bases and the J gene lost 6 bases, with 16 bases spanning the gap. The V gene's germline CDR1 is ENHRY and CDR2 SYGVKD. CDR3 length: 12 residues. The DNA of the CDR3 is TGTGCCACAGGAACGGCCTCCGGCGAGCAGTACTTC. Protein sequence: CATGTASGEQYF.

The V and J genes are TRBV7-9 and TRBJ2-2; TRBD1 agrees at 12 bases. Unmatched junction bases numbered 5, after V lost 3 bases and J lost 6 bases. Germline CDR1 is SEHNR and CDR2 is FQNEAQ (reference sequence). The CDR3 has 16 amino acids. The CDR3 protein is CASSLLGQGAAGELFF. The CDR3 region has the DNA TGTGCCAGCAGCTTGTTGGGACAGGGGGCCGCCGGGGAGCTGTTTTTT.

V and J are TRBV19 and TRBJ1-5, with D unresolved. The ends were cut back, 6 bases at V and 0 bases at J, with 12 bases in the middle. The CDR3 is 15 residues long. CDR1 and CDR2 from the germline V gene are LNHDA and SQIVND (reference sequence). The CDR3 DNA sequence: TGTGCCAGTAGCCCAGGCCCGGGTAGCAATCAGCCCCAGCATTTT. Translating it yields CASSPGPGSNQPQHF.

The chain carries TRBV5-1 and TRBJ2-2; D not resolved. V was clipped by 0 bases and J by 1 base, with 10 bases between them. Germline loops: CDR1 SGHRS, CDR2 YFSETQ. The CDR3 extends over 16 amino acids. The DNA of the CDR3 is TGCGCCAGCAGCTTGGAGGCGGTTAGGAACACCGGGGAGCTGTTTTTT. It codes for CASSLEAVRNTGELFF.

This clone was counted between two and nine times. The chain uses TRBV4-1 and TRBJ1-5; D is perhaps TRBD1 (6 bases). With 1 base removed from V and 0 bases from J, the gap between germline ends came to 22 bases. The germline gives CDR1 MGHRA, CDR2 YSYEKL. This CDR3 is built from 20 residues. CDR3 region: CASSQAWGPGAKYSNQPQHF. The CDR3, as DNA: TGCGCCAGCAGCCAAGCGTGGGGGCCAGGGGCGAAGTATAGCAATCAGCCCCAGCATTTT.

This clone was detected a few times. V usage is TRBV6-1 and J usage is TRBJ2-7, with 10 bases identical to TRBD1. With V trimmed by 8 bases and J by 4 bases, 8 bases remained unmatched. The CDR3 runs 14 residues. Germline values: CDR1 MNHNS, CDR2 SASEGT. In DNA, the CDR3 is TGTGCCAGCGAGCTCCGGGACAGGGGTTACGAGCAGTACTTC. Translated: CASELRDRGYEQYF.

The rearrangement uses TRBV5-6 and TRBJ1-2; D unresolved. CDR1 is SGHDT, CDR2 YYEEEE, per germline. Trimming shortened V by 0 bases and J by 0 bases, and 3 bases separated the two germline ends. There are 13 residues in the CDR3. This CDR3 reads CASSLGPNYGYTF. The CDR3 DNA is TGTGCCAGCAGCTTGGGACCTAACTATGGCTACACCTTC.

The chain joins TRBV5-6 to TRBJ1-5, with D tentatively TRBD1 (5 bases). The germline CDR1 and CDR2 sequences are SGHDT and YYEEEE. The V end was cut by 1 base, the J end by 5 bases, with 16 bases between. This CDR3 has 16 amino acids. The CDR3 region is CASSLFAGFMDQPQHF. The CDR3 nucleotides read TGTGCCAGCAGCTTGTTTGCAGGGTTTATGGATCAGCCCCAGCATTTT.

The rearrangement joins TRBV29-1 to TRBJ2-5; D could derive from TRBD1 or TRBD2 (5 bases each). Gene TRBJ2-7 matches the end of the DNA better, so the J call may be wrong. CDR1 and CDR2 from the germline V gene are SQVTM and ANQGSEA. The CDR3 runs 10 residues. The CDR3 region has the DNA TGCAGCGTTGCAGGGACCGAGCAGTACTTC. Translated: CSVAGTEQYF.

V usage is TRBV7-2 and J usage is TRBJ1-1, with D possibly being TRBD1 (6 bases). The germline V and J ends were trimmed by 4 bases and 6 bases, with 12 bases remaining between them. Germline values: CDR1 SGHTA, CDR2 FQGNSA. The CDR3 loop spans 13 amino acids. The CDR3 loop is CASSSREGAEAFF. CDR3 nucleotide sequence: TGTGCCAGCAGCTCGCGAGAGGGGGCTGAAGCTTTCTTT.

The chain combines TRBV19 with TRBJ1-1; TRBD1 is a possible D gene (6 bases). V dropped 7 bases and J dropped 8 bases, with 20 bases sitting between them. The CDR3 contains 14 residues. Germline CDR1 LNHDA, CDR2 SQIVND (reference sequence). CDR3 coding DNA: TGTGCCAGTATGACGGGGGGGGCGAGTAGGGAAGCTTTCTTT. As protein: CASMTGGASREAFF.

The CDR3 DNA is TGCGCCAGCAGCTTGGTCGGGACAGAAGAGACCCAGTACTTC. Protein product: CASSLVGTEETQYF. The chain links TRBV5-1 to TRBJ2-5, with TRBD1 matching 7 bases. Germline lookup yields CDR1 SGHRS and CDR2 YFSETQ. This CDR3 comprises 14 residues. J gave up 3 bases and V 0 bases, and 2 bases lay outside the gene matches.

V and J are TRBV19 and TRBJ2-7; D is unclear. Trimming took 3 bases from V and 0 from J, leaving 24 bases between them. Germline-derived CDR1 and CDR2 are LNHDA and SQIVND (reference sequence). The CDR3 totals 19 residues. CDR3 nucleotide sequence: TGTGCCAGTAGTATGGCATTTTGGTCCCCTCTCCAATTCTCCTACGAGCAGTACTTC. The encoded protein is CASSMAFWSPLQFSYEQYF.

The chain is built from TRBV6-6 and TRBJ2-2, with unresolved D. CDR3 length: 15 residues. Looked up from germline, CDR1 is MNHNY and CDR2 is SVGAGI (reference sequence). The V end was cut by 0 bases, the J end by 2 bases, with 7 bases between. CDR3 in amino acids: CASSYSRANTGELFF. The CDR3 nucleotides read TGTGCCAGCAGTTACTCGAGAGCCAACACCGGGGAGCTGTTTTTT.

For the CDR3, the DNA is TGTGCCAGCAACTCAGGGGGAAACTATGGCTACACCTTC. It encodes CASNSGGNYGYTF. The chain combines TRBV28 with TRBJ1-2; 7 bases line up with TRBD1. Germline V lookup: CDR1 MDHEN, CDR2 SYDVKM. The junction had 4 bases not matched to a gene; V was cut back by 7 bases and J by 2 bases. The CDR3 totals 13 residues.

This chain connects TRBV4-2 to TRBJ2-7; unclear D gene. CDR1 is LGHNA and CDR2 is YNFKEQ in the germline V gene. This CDR3 has 13 amino acids. V lost 0 bases and J lost 4, with 7 bases in between. The CDR3 region has the DNA TGTGCCAGCAGCCAAGATAGACGGTACGAGCAGTACTTC. This codes for CASSQDRRYEQYF.

The DNA for the CDR3 is TGTGCCAGCAAAATCGATAGCGGGGGAAGAGATACGCAGTATTTT. Its translation is CASKIDSGGRDTQYF. The chain is built from TRBV6-5 and TRBJ2-3; 9 bases match TRBD2. Germline CDR1 is MNHEY and CDR2 is SVGAGI. This CDR3 has 15 residues. V lost 7 bases, J lost 5 bases, and 10 bases stayed unmatched.

The V and J genes are TRBV18 and TRBJ2-5; D ambiguous. The V end lost 1 base, the J end lost 3 bases, and 9 bases lay between the germline ends. The CDR3 sequence is 14 residues long. Germline V lookup: CDR1 KGHSH, CDR2 LQKENI. CDR3 amino acids: CASSPQGPKETQYF. The CDR3 DNA follows: TGTGCCAGCTCACCACAGGGTCCAAAAGAGACCCAGTACTTC.

The V gene is TRBV5-1, the J gene TRBJ1-4; 9 nucleotides align to TRBD1. CDR1 and CDR2 (germline): SGHRS, YFSETQ. The V gene end was trimmed by 0 bases and the J gene end by 8 bases; junction bases not matched to a gene: 14. The CDR3 length is 18 residues. CDR3 nucleotides: TGCGCCAGCAGCTTGGCCCCCGCCGGGACAGGGTCGAAGGAAAAACTGTTTTTT. Translated: CASSLAPAGTGSKEKLFF.

Written as DNA, the CDR3 is TGTGCCAGCAGTTTTGGGACAGGGTTATCCTACGAGCAGTACTTC. Translated: CASSFGTGLSYEQYF. J is TRBJ2-7 and V is TRBV27; 9 bases agree with TRBD1. This CDR3 has 15 amino acids. Germline CDR1 MNHEY, CDR2 SMNVEV (reference sequence). J was trimmed by 1 base and V by 3 bases; bases with no gene match: 4.

This chain joins TRBV6-5 and TRBJ1-1; tentative D call: TRBD1 (5 bases). The CDR3 has 15 amino acids. The V and J ends lost 5 bases and 1 base respectively, with 14 bases between them. Germline lookup yields CDR1 MNHEY and CDR2 SVGAGI. CDR3 residues: CASSPQGPSNTEAFF. CDR3 nucleotide sequence: TGTGCCAGCAGTCCCCAGGGACCGTCGAACACTGAAGCTTTCTTT.

V gene TRBV13 combines with J gene TRBJ2-1; 16 bases are shared with TRBD2. This CDR3 is 16 amino acids long. Germline CDR1 PRHDT, CDR2 FYEKMQ (reference sequence). J lost 8 bases, V lost 3 bases, and 4 bases had no gene match. Here the CDR3 reads CASSFGTSGGADEQFF. CDR3 DNA sequence: TGTGCCAGCAGCTTCGGGACTAGCGGGGGGGCCGATGAGCAGTTCTTC.

This clone was picked up a small number of times. The chain joins TRBV19 to TRBJ1-2; D call uncertain. Germline V gives CDR1 LNHDA, CDR2 SQIVND (reference sequence). This CDR3 has 13 amino acids. The ends were cut back, 7 bases at V and 1 base at J, with 10 bases in the middle. CDR3 sequence: CASKDGVNYGYTF. The DNA of the CDR3 is TGTGCCAGTAAGGACGGGGTTAACTATGGCTACACCTTC. Using reference TRBV19 and TRBJ1-2 for the parts outside the CDR3, the full variable domain is DGGITQSPKYLFRKEGQNVTLSCEQNLNHDAMYWYRQDPGQGLRLIYYSQIVNDFQKGDIAEGYSVSREKKESFPLTVTSAQKNPTAFYLCASKDGVNYGYTFGSGTRLTVV.

The V and J genes are TRBV6-5 and TRBJ2-7; possible D gene TRBD2, 5 bases. This CDR3 comprises 15 residues. Trimming took 5 bases from V and 0 from J, leaving 14 bases between them. Germline CDR1 reads MNHEY; CDR2 reads SVGAGI. This CDR3 reads CASSPITGNSYEQYF. Written as DNA, the CDR3 is TGTGCCAGCAGTCCTATAACGGGAAACTCCTACGAGCAGTACTTC.

V usage is TRBV5-4 and J usage is TRBJ2-1, with TRBD1 matching 10 bases. J gave up 8 bases and V 4 bases, and 6 bases lay outside the gene matches. The CDR3 is made up of 14 amino acids. Germline CDR1 is SGHNT and CDR2 is YYREEE (reference sequence). In DNA form, the CDR3 reads TGTGCCAGCAGCGACAGGGGGCAAGGTGATGAGCAGTTCTTC. Translation gives CASSDRGQGDEQFF.

This clone appeared a single time. V and J are TRBV2 and TRBJ2-5; 7 nucleotides align to TRBD1. This CDR3 comprises 13 residues. CDR1 and CDR2 from the germline V gene are SNHLY and FYNNEI. After removal of 8 bases from V and 0 bases from J, the junction contained 3 bases not matched to a gene. The DNA for the CDR3 is TGTGCCAGCCCCGGGACAGACCAAGAGACCCAGTACTTC. Its translation is CASPGTDQETQYF.

The chain employs TRBV6-5 and TRBJ1-2; 10 positions agree with TRBD1. The trim removed 0 bases at V and 3 bases at J, leaving 4 bases unmatched. CDR3 length: 16 residues. In germline, CDR1 is MNHEY, CDR2 SVGAGI. This CDR3 is CASSYSLGTGDYGYTF. CDR3 bases: TGTGCCAGCAGTTACTCGCTCGGGACAGGGGACTATGGCTACACCTTC.

The rearrangement links TRBV19 to TRBJ1-4, with D perhaps matching TRBD1 (6 bases). CDR3 length: 15 residues. Germline CDR1 is LNHDA and CDR2 is SQIVND (reference sequence). Between the trimmed V and J ends, which lost 2 bases and 7 bases, there was a span of 14 bases. In DNA, the CDR3 is TGTGCCAGTAGTATAACCGCTGGGGGCAGTGAAAAACTGTTTTTT. This codes for CASSITAGGSEKLFF.